Listed below are T cell receptor beta chains from one sample, sequenced in a study of control samples from healthy donors and cancer patients. Data came from immunoSEQ multiplex PCR; TCRdb stores just in-frame clones and leaves some out. The table records some 140,000 clones, roughly 90% of them present only once. Material: blood. The receptors were gathered from a man aged 25 to 40 in good health. The CDR3 runs from the conserved cysteine through the conserved F or W.

V gene	J gene	CDR3 protein
TRBV24-1	TRBJ1-1	CATSSRDEAFF
TRBV24-1	TRBJ1-1	CATSDLKYTEAFF
TRBV28	TRBJ1-6	CASSLGQGVSPLHF
TRBV9	TRBJ2-5	CASSSGLAMEETQYF
TRBV30	TRBJ2-5	CAWSPGKQETQYF
TRBV6-5	TRBJ2-3	CASSLMRASTDTQYF
TRBV30	TRBJ2-2	CAWSAMGGFSTGELFF
TRBV18	TRBJ2-2	CASSPPLGGTGELFF
TRBV19	TRBJ1-3	CASSPTGTGVDGNTIYF
TRBV28	TRBJ1-2	CASSGQGSWGLHAF
TRBV9	TRBJ2-5	CASSVQTGPETQYF
TRBV4-1	TRBJ2-7	CASSQGGRLYEQYF
TRBV30	TRBJ1-3	CAWSPDRVDGNTIYF
TRBV5-1	TRBJ1-1	CASSFGGDTEAFF
TRBV7-2	TRBJ2-7	CASSLPSGRSSYEQYF
TRBV15	TRBJ1-5	CATSRPGETNQPQHF
TRBV3-1/TRBV3-2	TRBJ2-7	CASAHGTGTEQYF
TRBV4-2	TRBJ2-2	CASSQRNLREVTGELFF
TRBV6-5	TRBJ2-1	CASSYLAGGNNEQFF
TRBV11-3	TRBJ2-2	CASSPTQWGGRNTGELFF
TRBV5-6	TRBJ2-7	CASSPTGTYEQYF
TRBV2	TRBJ1-2	CASSGTLGRLNYGYTF
TRBV24-1	TRBJ2-7	CATSDRWGSGIDEQYF
TRBV6-2/TRBV6-3	TRBJ2-2	CASSPTSAGELFF
TRBV21-1	TRBJ1-4	CASRPGRKVAGALNEKLFF
TRBV11-3	TRBJ2-5	CASSPRDSYQETQYF
TRBV6-2/TRBV6-3	TRBJ2-3	CASSFQPGLAGPSTDTQYF
TRBV19	TRBJ1-1	CASSIGRGTEAFF
TRBV28	TRBJ2-7	CASSLPSHKYEQYF
TRBV7-9	TRBJ1-2	CASSLGGQGAIYGYTF
TRBV19	TRBJ1-1	CASSVNRAEAFF
TRBV19	TRBJ1-2	CASSPGAQNYGYTF
TRBV27	TRBJ1-2	CASSLRGGYGYTF
TRBV28	TRBJ2-6	CASSLSGANVLTF
TRBV6-2/TRBV6-3	TRBJ2-6	CASSYQGSSGANVLTF
TRBV19	TRBJ1-2	CASSTGGHTNYGYTF
TRBV6-5	TRBJ1-1	CASSYLSQTEAFF
TRBV7-9	TRBJ1-2	CASSLLQENNYGYTF
TRBV27	TRBJ2-1	CASSLNRVDNEQFF
TRBV19	TRBJ1-2	CASSIDHYYGYTF
TRBV4-2	TRBJ1-4	CASSQIDSATNEKLFF
TRBV15	TRBJ2-7	CATSRDNGPSREQYF
TRBV4-1	TRBJ1-1	CASSQRTAKNTEAFF
TRBV11-3	TRBJ2-1	CASSLVLADHNEQFF
TRBV5-1	TRBJ1-4	CASSSFTNEKLFF